The 30 T cell receptor beta chains below come from one sample, sequenced in a study of blood T cell repertoires in COVID-19. Data came from immunoSEQ multiplex PCR; TCRdb stores just in-frame clones and leaves some out. The profile covers 95,000 to 130,000 clones, with about nine tenths appearing a single time and roughly 1.9% taken by the ten largest. Sequenced material: peripheral blood. These receptors were collected from a human donor with active COVID-19. The donor label of this sample is uncertain.

This sequence joins TRBV18 and TRBJ1-4; 9 nucleotides align to TRBD1. CDR3 size: 14 residues. The V gene's germline CDR1 is KGHSH and CDR2 LQKENI. The junction had 6 bases not matched to a gene; V was cut back by 5 bases and J by 8 bases. The CDR3 DNA follows: TGTGCCAGCTCATTGTCGGGACAGGGCGAAAAACTGTTTTTT. Its protein product is CASSLSGQGEKLFF.

The rearrangement links TRBV7-9 to TRBJ2-1; 8 bases align to TRBD1. This CDR3 spans 15 amino acids. V lost 3 bases, J lost 7 bases, and 8 bases stayed unmatched. Per germline, CDR1 SEHNR and CDR2 FQNEAQ (reference sequence). The CDR3 DNA reads TGTGCCAGCAGCTTCGGACAGGGATCGGCGAATGAGCAGTTCTTC. This gives the protein CASSFGQGSANEQFF.

The V call is TRBV28, the J call TRBJ2-5, with 10 positions matching TRBD2. Germline V gene data show CDR1 as MDHEN and CDR2 as SYDVKM. The CDR3 totals 15 residues. Germline trimming cut 3 bases from V and 0 bases from J; bases unmatched to any gene: 1. CDR3 residues: CASSFSGGNQETQYF. In nucleotides, the CDR3 is TGTGCCAGCAGTTTTAGCGGGGGGAACCAAGAGACCCAGTACTTC. Full variable domain (remainder filled in from reference TRBV28 and TRBJ2-5): DVKVTQSSRYLVKRTGEKVFLECVQDMDHENMFWYRQDPGLGLRLIYFSYDVKMKEKGDIPEGYSVSREKKERFSLILESASTNQTSMYLCASSFSGGNQETQYFGPGTRLLVL.

The chain uses TRBV28 and TRBJ1-2; 9 bases match TRBD1. This CDR3 spans 18 amino acids. J was trimmed by 3 bases and V by 5 bases; bases with no gene match: 16. Per the germline V gene, CDR1 is MDHEN and CDR2 is SYDVKM. In nucleotides, the CDR3 is TGTGCCAGCAGTACACTAACTTCGGGGACAGGGCCACACTATGGCTACACCTTC. This codes for CASSTLTSGTGPHYGYTF.

For the CDR3, the DNA is TGTGCCAGTACCGATGGGACTGCTAGCACAGATACGCAGTATTTT. Amino acids: CASTDGTASTDTQYF. This chain uses TRBV19 with TRBJ2-3; D perhaps matches TRBD2 (6 bases). In germline, CDR1 is LNHDA, CDR2 SQIVND (reference sequence). CDR3 length: 15 residues. V lost 7 bases and J 0 bases, leaving 14 bases between the germline ends.

The chain links TRBV4-3 to TRBJ2-3; D is possibly TRBD2 (5 bases). CDR3 length: 17 residues. The V gene's germline CDR1 is LGHNA and CDR2 YSLEER. V gave up 1 base and J gave up 0 bases, with 14 bases separating them. In nucleotides, the CDR3 is TGCGCCAGCAGCCAAGTCGGGGATCACGTTAGCACAGATACGCAGTATTTT. Residues: CASSQVGDHVSTDTQYF.

The chain recombines TRBV7-2 with TRBJ2-3, with 9 positions matching TRBD2. Germline V CDR1 and CDR2: SGHTA, FQGNSA. The CDR3 runs to 16 residues. J gave up 1 base and V 2 bases, and 4 bases lay outside the gene matches. The CDR3 is CASSLLAGERTDTQYF. In DNA, the CDR3 is TGTGCCAGCAGCTTATTAGCGGGGGAGCGCACAGATACGCAGTATTTT.

This chain joins TRBV7-2 and TRBJ1-1; D call uncertain. The CDR3 extends over 11 amino acids. Per the germline V gene, CDR1 is SGHTA and CDR2 is FQGNSA. V was shortened by 5 bases and J by 3 bases, with 4 bases between the two germline ends. The CDR3, as DNA: TGTGCCAGCAGCCAGTACACTGAAGCTTTCTTT. This codes for CASSQYTEAFF.

As DNA, the CDR3 is TGTGCCAGCAGCCTACAGGAAGCGGGGGGGCCAGCCGGGGAGCTGTTTTTT. It yields the protein CASSLQEAGGPAGELFF. The chain is built from TRBV28 and TRBJ2-2, with 10 bases identical to TRBD2. The germline V gene encodes CDR1 MDHEN and CDR2 SYDVKM. The trim removed 6 bases at V and 6 bases at J, leaving 13 bases unmatched. The CDR3 length is 17 residues.

CDR3: CASSYSGGANYGYTF. DNA for the CDR3: TGTGCCAGCAGTTACTCGGGGGGGGCGAACTATGGCTACACCTTC. The gene calls are TRBV6-5 and TRBJ1-2; D may be TRBD1 (6 bases). The CDR3 spans 15 residues. CDR1 and CDR2 (germline): MNHEY, SVGAGI. The V and J ends lost 0 bases and 2 bases respectively, with 10 bases between them.

The gene calls are TRBV7-9 and TRBJ1-5; no reliable D call. This CDR3 comprises 16 residues. CDR1 is SEHNR and CDR2 is FQNEAQ in the germline V gene (reference sequence). V lost 6 bases and J lost 2, with 17 bases in between. In DNA, the CDR3 is TGTGCCAGCAGTTCTTCCACGGAAGAGGGCAATCAGCCCCAGCATTTT. Its protein is CASSSSTEEGNQPQHF. The whole variable domain, remainder taken from reference TRBV7-9 and TRBJ1-5, is DTGVSQNPRHKITKRGQNVTFRCDPISEHNRLYWYRQTLGQGPEFLTYFQNEAQLEKSRLLSDRFSAERPKGSFSTLEIQRTEQGDSAMYLCASSSSTEEGNQPQHFGDGTRLSIL.

This rearrangement joins TRBV18 to TRBJ2-5, with TRBD1 matching 7 bases. Germline loops: CDR1 KGHSH, CDR2 LQKENI. The CDR3 loop spans 14 amino acids. J gave up 3 bases and V 3 bases, and 4 bases lay outside the gene matches. This CDR3 reads CASSPTGWEETQYF. The CDR3 DNA sequence: TGTGCCAGCTCACCGACAGGGTGGGAAGAGACCCAGTACTTC.

This chain joins TRBV5-4 and TRBJ2-1; TRBD2 aligns across 9 bases. The CDR3 totals 16 residues. Germline V lookup: CDR1 SGHNT, CDR2 YYREEE (reference sequence). V was clipped by 2 bases and J by 10 bases; unmatched bases: 13. The CDR3 protein is CASSFGAGGPSKEQFF. Written as DNA, the CDR3 is TGTGCCAGCAGCTTTGGCGCGGGGGGGCCCTCGAAGGAGCAGTTCTTC.

As DNA, the CDR3 is TGTGCCAGCAGCTTATACGGGGGGTCGGACACCGGGGAGCTGTTTTTT. Protein: CASSLYGGSDTGELFF. The chain is built from TRBV7-9 and TRBJ2-2, with 7 nucleotides matching TRBD2. The J segment lost 3 bases and the V segment lost 2 bases, leaving 6 bases of the junction unmatched. Germline V gene lookup returns CDR1 SEHNR and CDR2 FQNEAQ (reference sequence). The CDR3 covers 16 residues.

The chain links TRBV9 to TRBJ2-2, with D unresolved. The CDR3 spans 14 residues. Between the trimmed V and J ends, which lost 2 bases and 5 bases, there was a span of 10 bases. Germline CDR1 is SGDLS and CDR2 is YYNGEE. CDR3 in amino acids: CASSVSTFTGELFF. For the CDR3, the DNA is TGTGCCAGCAGCGTGTCGACTTTTACCGGGGAGCTGTTTTTT.

The J gene is TRBJ2-3, the V gene TRBV27; D remains ambiguous. Germline V gives CDR1 MNHEY, CDR2 SMNVEV (reference sequence). V was cut by 5 bases and J by 3 bases, with 12 bases left in between. The CDR3 covers 14 residues. CDR3 sequence reads: CASSLFSQTDTQYF. CDR3 sequence (DNA): TGTGCCAGCAGTCTGTTCTCGCAGACAGATACGCAGTATTTT.

The chain's CDR3 is CASSYPRTGTNTEAFF. The CDR3 DNA is TGTGCCAGCAGTTACCCGAGGACAGGGACCAACACTGAAGCTTTCTTT. The chain is built from TRBV6-2 or TRBV6-3 and TRBJ1-1; 8 bases are a match to TRBD1. CDR1 and CDR2 (germline): MNHEY, SVGEGT. The CDR3 is 16 residues long. Trimming took 2 bases from V and 2 from J; bases not matched to a gene: 7.

This chain connects TRBV7-6 to TRBJ2-7; 9 bases are shared with TRBD1. J lost 5 bases, V lost 0 bases, and 5 bases had no gene match. The CDR3 contains 15 residues. Germline V CDR1 and CDR2: SGHVS, FNYEAQ. The DNA of the CDR3 is TGTGCCAGCAGCTTAGCCGGGACAGGGTTCCACGAGCAGTACTTC. Residues: CASSLAGTGFHEQYF.

The chain combines TRBV5-6 with TRBJ1-6; D possibly corresponds to TRBD1 (6 bases). Trimming removed 4 bases from V and 8 bases from J, with 10 bases in between. Per germline, CDR1 SGHDT and CDR2 YYEEEE. This CDR3 spans 13 amino acids. The CDR3 region is CASSRDNYSPLHF. In DNA, the CDR3 is TGTGCCAGCAGCCGGGACAACTATTCACCCCTCCACTTT. The complete variable domain, with remaining parts taken from reference TRBV5-6 and TRBJ1-6, reads DAGVTQSPTHLIKTRGQQVTLRCSPKSGHDTVSWYQQALGQGPQFIFQYYEEEERQRGNFPDRFSGHQFPNYSSELNVNALLLGDSALYLCASSRDNYSPLHFGNGTRLTVT.

The CDR3 coding sequence is TGTGCCAGCTCACCCCAGGGGGCCGCAGATACGCAGTATTTT. Translation gives CASSPQGAADTQYF. The chain couples TRBV18 to TRBJ2-3; 8 positions match TRBD1. Germline V gene lookup returns CDR1 KGHSH and CDR2 LQKENI. The trim removed 3 bases at V and 4 bases at J, leaving 3 bases unmatched. The CDR3 contains 14 residues.

The rearrangement joins TRBV11-2 to TRBJ1-1; 9 nucleotides agree with TRBD1. This CDR3 has 12 residues. The V gene's germline CDR1 is SGHAT and CDR2 FQNNGV. V lost 9 bases, J lost 11 bases, and 10 bases stayed unmatched. DNA for the CDR3: TGTGCCAGTAACAGGGGGCGAGATGGGGCTTTCTTT. Translated: CASNRGRDGAFF.

This rearrangement joins TRBV5-5 to TRBJ1-2; TRBD1 agrees at 8 bases. CDR1 is SGHKS, CDR2 YYEKEE, per germline (reference sequence). V lost 0 bases, J lost 8 bases, and 6 bases stayed unmatched. The CDR3 runs 14 residues. The CDR3 loop reads CASSLVVRGQGYTF. The CDR3 nucleotides are TGTGCCAGCAGCTTGGTCGTCAGGGGGCAGGGCTACACCTTC. Full variable domain (missing parts from reference TRBV5-5 and TRBJ1-2): DAGVTQSPTHLIKTRGQQVTLRCSPISGHKSVSWYQQVLGQGPQFIFQYYEKEERGRGNFPDRFSARQFPNYSSELNVNALLLGDSALYLCASSLVVRGQGYTFGSGTRLTVV.

J is TRBJ2-2 and V is TRBV14; 7 bases line up with TRBD1. CDR1 SGHDN and CDR2 FVKESK come from the germline V gene. The V segment lost 4 bases and the J segment 7 bases; nucleotides outside the gene matches: 9. The CDR3 totals 15 residues. The CDR3 DNA follows: TGTGCCAGCAGCCCATTACAGGGGCGAGGCGGGGAGCTGTTTTTT. Translation gives CASSPLQGRGGELFF.

The CDR3: CASSLQTGATYNSPLHF. CDR3 nucleotides: TGTGCCAGCAGCTTGCAGACAGGGGCCACCTATAATTCACCCCTCCACTTT. The chain is built from TRBV7-9 and TRBJ1-6; 8 bases align to TRBD1. Germline V gene lookup returns CDR1 SEHNR and CDR2 FQNEAQ (reference sequence). Unmatched junction bases numbered 6, after V lost 3 bases and J lost 2 bases. The CDR3 consists of 17 residues.

The CDR3 DNA follows: TGTGCCAGCACTTCCAGGGTTATAGATACGCAGTATTTT. It yields the protein CASTSRVIDTQYF. The rearrangement joins TRBV27 to TRBJ2-3, with D perhaps matching TRBD1 (5 bases). V dropped 7 bases and J dropped 5 bases, with 13 bases sitting between them. Germline values: CDR1 MNHEY, CDR2 SMNVEV (reference sequence). The CDR3 spans 13 residues.

The table lists this clone with a count of one. The chain links TRBV6-5 to TRBJ1-1; D is perhaps TRBD1 (5 bases). The V gene's germline CDR1 is MNHEY and CDR2 SVGAGI. The CDR3 spans 13 residues. Trimming shortened V by 6 bases and J by 1 base, and 9 bases separated the two germline ends. The CDR3 sequence is CASRKQENTEAFF. For the CDR3, the DNA is TGTGCCAGCAGGAAACAGGAGAACACTGAAGCTTTCTTT.

V gene TRBV7-6 combines with J gene TRBJ2-7; D gene ambiguous. Germline assignment: CDR1 SGHVS and CDR2 FNYEAQ. The CDR3 runs 14 residues. Trimming stripped 1 base from V and 3 bases from J, with 10 bases between. In DNA, the CDR3 is TGTGCCAGCAGCTTAGGAGGCAGCCACTACGAGCAGTACTTC. Translated: CASSLGGSHYEQYF.

This clone was counted a single time. The chain joins TRBV19 to TRBJ2-7; the D is unclear. V lost 3 bases, J lost 0 bases, and 6 bases lay in between. This CDR3 is built from 13 residues. Germline lookup yields CDR1 LNHDA and CDR2 SQIVND (reference sequence). For the CDR3, the DNA is TGTGCCAGTAGTATTGAAGCCTCCTACGAGCAGTACTTC. As protein: CASSIEASYEQYF.

J is TRBJ2-7 and V is TRBV6-2 or TRBV6-3; D not certain. This CDR3 spans 11 amino acids. V was pared by 4 bases and J by 3 bases, with 4 bases between. In germline, CDR1 is MNHEY, CDR2 SVGEGT. The CDR3 bases are TGTGCCAGCAGTTTAAACTACGAGCAGTACTTC. Protein product: CASSLNYEQYF.

V and J are TRBV2 and TRBJ2-7, with D perhaps matching TRBD2 (5 bases). This CDR3 has 13 residues. Between the trimmed V and J ends, which lost 10 bases and 6 bases, there was a span of 19 bases. The germline gives CDR1 SNHLY, CDR2 FYNNEI. CDR3 sequence: CATTGEGWSEQYF. As DNA, the CDR3 is TGTGCCACCACCGGAGAGGGCTGGAGCGAGCAGTACTTC.